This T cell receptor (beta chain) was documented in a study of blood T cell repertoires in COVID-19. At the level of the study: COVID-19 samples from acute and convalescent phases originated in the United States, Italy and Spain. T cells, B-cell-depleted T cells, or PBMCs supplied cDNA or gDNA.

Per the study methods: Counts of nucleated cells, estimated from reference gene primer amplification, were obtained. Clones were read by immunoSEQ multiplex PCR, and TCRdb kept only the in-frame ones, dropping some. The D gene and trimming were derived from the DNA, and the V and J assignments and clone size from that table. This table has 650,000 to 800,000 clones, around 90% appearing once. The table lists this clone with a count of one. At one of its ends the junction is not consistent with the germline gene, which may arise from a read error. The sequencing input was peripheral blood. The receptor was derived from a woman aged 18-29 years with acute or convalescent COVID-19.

Written as DNA, the CDR3 is TGTGCCACCGGGATCGGGGAGGGCTCCACCTTC. Protein product: CATGIGEGSTF. The chain couples TRBV10-3 to TRBJ1-2; D gene uncertain. The CDR3 extends over 11 amino acids. The germline CDR1 and CDR2 sequences are ENHRY and SYGVKD.